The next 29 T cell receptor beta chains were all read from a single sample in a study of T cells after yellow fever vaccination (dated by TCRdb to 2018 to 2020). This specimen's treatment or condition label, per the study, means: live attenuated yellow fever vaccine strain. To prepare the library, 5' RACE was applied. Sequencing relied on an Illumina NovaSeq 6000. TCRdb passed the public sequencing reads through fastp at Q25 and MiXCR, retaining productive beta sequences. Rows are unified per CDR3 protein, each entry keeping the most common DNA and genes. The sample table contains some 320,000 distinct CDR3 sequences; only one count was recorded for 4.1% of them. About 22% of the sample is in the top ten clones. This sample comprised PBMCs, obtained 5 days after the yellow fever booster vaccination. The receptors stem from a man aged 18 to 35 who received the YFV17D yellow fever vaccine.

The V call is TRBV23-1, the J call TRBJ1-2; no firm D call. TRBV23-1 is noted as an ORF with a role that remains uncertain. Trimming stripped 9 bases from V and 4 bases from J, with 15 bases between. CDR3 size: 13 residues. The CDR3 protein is CARISMLCYGYTF. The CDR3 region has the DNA TGCGCCAGGATATCGATGCTTTGCTATGGCTACACCTTC.

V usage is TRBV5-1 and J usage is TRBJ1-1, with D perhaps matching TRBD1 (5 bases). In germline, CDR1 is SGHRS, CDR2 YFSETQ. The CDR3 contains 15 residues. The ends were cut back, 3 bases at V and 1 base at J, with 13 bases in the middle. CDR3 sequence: CASSWGGGSNTEAFF. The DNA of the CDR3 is TGCGCCAGCAGCTGGGGTGGGGGTTCGAACACTGAAGCTTTCTTT.

This CDR3 reads CASSFSGGPIGSGTDTQYF. CDR3 DNA sequence: TGTGCCAGCAGTTTCTCGGGGGGGCCGATAGGCTCCGGCACAGATACGCAGTATTTT. The V call is TRBV27, the J call TRBJ2-3; 8 nucleotides line up with TRBD2. Germline CDR1 reads MNHEY; CDR2 reads SMNVEV (reference sequence). V gave up 3 bases and J gave up 1 base; unmatched junction bases: 15. CDR3 length: 19 amino acids.

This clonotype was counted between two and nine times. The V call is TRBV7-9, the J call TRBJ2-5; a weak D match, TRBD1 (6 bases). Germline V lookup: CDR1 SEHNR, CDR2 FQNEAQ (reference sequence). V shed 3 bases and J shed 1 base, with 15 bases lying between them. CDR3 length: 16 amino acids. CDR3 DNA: TGTGCCAGCAGCTTTCTGGTACAGGGCGGCCAAGAGACCCAGTACTTC. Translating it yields CASSFLVQGGQETQYF.

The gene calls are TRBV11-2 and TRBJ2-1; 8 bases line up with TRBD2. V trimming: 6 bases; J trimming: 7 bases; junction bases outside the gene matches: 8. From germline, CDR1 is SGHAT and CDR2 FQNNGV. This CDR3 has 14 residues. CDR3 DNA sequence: TGTGCCAGCAGGTCGTCGGGGGGGCCAAATGAGCAGTTCTTC. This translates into CASRSSGGPNEQFF.

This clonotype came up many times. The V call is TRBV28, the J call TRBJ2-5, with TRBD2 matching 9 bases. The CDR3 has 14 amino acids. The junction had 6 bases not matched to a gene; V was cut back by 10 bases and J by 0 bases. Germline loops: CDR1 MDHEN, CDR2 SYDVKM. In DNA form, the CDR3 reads TGTGCCACGGGACTAGCAGCACACCAAGAGACCCAGTACTTC. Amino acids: CATGLAAHQETQYF.

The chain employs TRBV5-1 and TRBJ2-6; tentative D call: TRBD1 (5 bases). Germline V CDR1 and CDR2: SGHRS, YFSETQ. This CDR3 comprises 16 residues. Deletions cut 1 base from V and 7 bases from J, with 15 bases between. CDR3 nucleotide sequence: TGCGCCAGCAGCTTGACAGGACCGCCCGGAGCCAACGTCCTGACTTTC. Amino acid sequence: CASSLTGPPGANVLTF.

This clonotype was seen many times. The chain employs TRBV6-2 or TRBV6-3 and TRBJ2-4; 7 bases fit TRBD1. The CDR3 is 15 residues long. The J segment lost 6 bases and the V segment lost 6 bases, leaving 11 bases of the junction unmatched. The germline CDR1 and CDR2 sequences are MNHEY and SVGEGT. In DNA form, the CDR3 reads TGTGCCAGCAGATCCGACAGGGTTGGTCTAAACATTCAGTACTTC. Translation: CASRSDRVGLNIQYF.

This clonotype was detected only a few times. CDR3 sequence reads: CASSVHGRGDSYEQYF. In DNA, the CDR3 is TGTGCCAGCAGTGTCCACGGCAGGGGCGACTCCTACGAGCAGTACTTC. The chain links TRBV25-1 to TRBJ2-7; possibly TRBD1 for D (6 bases). The CDR3 extends over 16 amino acids. V was cut by 4 bases and J by 0 bases, with 16 bases left in between. From germline, CDR1 is MGHDK and CDR2 SYGVNS.

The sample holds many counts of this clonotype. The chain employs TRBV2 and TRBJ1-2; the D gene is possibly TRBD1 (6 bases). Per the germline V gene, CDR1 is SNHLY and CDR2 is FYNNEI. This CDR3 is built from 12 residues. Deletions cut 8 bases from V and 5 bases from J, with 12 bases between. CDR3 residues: CASEGGVYGYTF. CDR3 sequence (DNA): TGTGCCAGCGAAGGGGGAGTTTATGGCTACACCTTC.

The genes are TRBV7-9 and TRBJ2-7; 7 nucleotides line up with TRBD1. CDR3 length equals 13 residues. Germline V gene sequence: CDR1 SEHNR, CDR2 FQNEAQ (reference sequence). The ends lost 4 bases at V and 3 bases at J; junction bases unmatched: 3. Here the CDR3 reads CASSSTGNYEQYF. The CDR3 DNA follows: TGTGCCAGCAGCTCGACAGGGAACTACGAGCAGTACTTC.

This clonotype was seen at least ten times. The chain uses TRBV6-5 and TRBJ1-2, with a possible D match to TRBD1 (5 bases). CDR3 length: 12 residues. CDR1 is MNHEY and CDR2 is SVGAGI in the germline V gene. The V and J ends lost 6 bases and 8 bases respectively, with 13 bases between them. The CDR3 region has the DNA TGTGCCAGCAGCCCGGGGGAGGGAGGCTACACCTTC. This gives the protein CASSPGEGGYTF.

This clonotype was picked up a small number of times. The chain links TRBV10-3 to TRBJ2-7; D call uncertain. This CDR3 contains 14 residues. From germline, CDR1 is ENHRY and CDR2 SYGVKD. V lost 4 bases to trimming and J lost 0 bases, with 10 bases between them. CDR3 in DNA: TGTGCCATCAGTGGAGGCAAGAGCTCCTACGAGCAGTACGTC. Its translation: CAISGGKSSYEQYV.

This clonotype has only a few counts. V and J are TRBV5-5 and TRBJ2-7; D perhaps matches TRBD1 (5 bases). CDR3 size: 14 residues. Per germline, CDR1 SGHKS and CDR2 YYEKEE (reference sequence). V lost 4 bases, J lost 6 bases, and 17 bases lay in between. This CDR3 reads CASSTAPGKVEQYV. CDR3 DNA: TGTGCCAGCAGCACCGCCCCAGGGAAAGTCGAGCAGTACGTC.

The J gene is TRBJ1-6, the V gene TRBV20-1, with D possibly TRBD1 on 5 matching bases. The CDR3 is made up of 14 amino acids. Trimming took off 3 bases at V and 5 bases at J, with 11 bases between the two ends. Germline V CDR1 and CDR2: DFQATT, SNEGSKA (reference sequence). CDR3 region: CSASKGLNNSPLHF. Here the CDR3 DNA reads TGCAGTGCTAGTAAGGGGCTCAATAATTCACCCCTCCACTTT.

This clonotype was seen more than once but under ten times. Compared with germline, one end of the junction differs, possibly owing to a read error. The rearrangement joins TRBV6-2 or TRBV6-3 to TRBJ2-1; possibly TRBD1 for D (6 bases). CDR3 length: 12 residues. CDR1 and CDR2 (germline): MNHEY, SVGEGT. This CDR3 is CASSSRDKEQFF. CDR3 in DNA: TGTGCCAGCAGTTCCAGGGACAAGGAGCAGTTCTTC.

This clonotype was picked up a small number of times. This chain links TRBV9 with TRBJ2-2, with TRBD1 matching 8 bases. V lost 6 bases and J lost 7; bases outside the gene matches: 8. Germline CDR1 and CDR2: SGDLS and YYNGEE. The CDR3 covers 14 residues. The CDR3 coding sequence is TGTGCCAGCAACGGACAGGGTTGGAGCGGGGAGCTGTTTTTT. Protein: CASNGQGWSGELFF.

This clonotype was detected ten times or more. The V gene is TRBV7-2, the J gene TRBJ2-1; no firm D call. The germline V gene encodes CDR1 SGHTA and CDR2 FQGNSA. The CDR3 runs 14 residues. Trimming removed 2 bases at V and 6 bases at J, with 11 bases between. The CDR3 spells CASSLLALTNEQFF. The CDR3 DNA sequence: TGTGCCAGCAGCTTACTCGCCCTAACCAATGAGCAGTTCTTC.

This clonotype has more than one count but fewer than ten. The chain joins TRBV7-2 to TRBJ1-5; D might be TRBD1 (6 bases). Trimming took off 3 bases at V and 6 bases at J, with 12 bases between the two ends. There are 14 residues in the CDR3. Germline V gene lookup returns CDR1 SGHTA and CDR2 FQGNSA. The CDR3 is CASSFQGLGQPQHF. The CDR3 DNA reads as TGTGCCAGCAGCTTTCAGGGGTTGGGTCAGCCCCAGCATTTT. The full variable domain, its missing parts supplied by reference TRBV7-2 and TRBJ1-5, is GAGVSQSPSNKVTEKGKDVELRCDPISGHTALYWYRQSLGQGLEFLIYFQGNSAPDKSGLPSDRFSAERTGGSVSTLTIQRTQQEDSAVYLCASSFQGLGQPQHFGDGTRLSIL.

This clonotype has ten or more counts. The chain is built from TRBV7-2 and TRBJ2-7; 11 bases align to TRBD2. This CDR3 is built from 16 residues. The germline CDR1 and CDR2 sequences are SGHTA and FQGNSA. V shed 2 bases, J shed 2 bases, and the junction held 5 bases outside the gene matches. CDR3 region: CASSLPGLAVPYEQYF. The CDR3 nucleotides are TGTGCCAGCAGCTTACCGGGACTAGCGGTACCCTACGAGCAGTACTTC.

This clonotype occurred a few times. CDR3 nucleotides: TGTGCCACCAGCAGAGATTTGGCAGTAAAAAACTATGGCTACACCTTC. Translation: CATSRDLAVKNYGYTF. The V gene is TRBV15, the J gene TRBJ1-2; no firm D call. The CDR3 length is 16 residues. Germline-derived CDR1 and CDR2 are LNHNV and YYDKDF (reference sequence). V was shortened by 0 bases and J by 2 bases, with 13 bases between the two germline ends.

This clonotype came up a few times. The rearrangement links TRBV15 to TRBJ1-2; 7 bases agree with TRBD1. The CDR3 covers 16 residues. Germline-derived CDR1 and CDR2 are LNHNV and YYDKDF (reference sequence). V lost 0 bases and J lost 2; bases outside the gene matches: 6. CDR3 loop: CATSRELGGLNYGYTF. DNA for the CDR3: TGTGCCACCAGCAGAGAGTTAGGGGGCCTCAACTATGGCTACACCTTC.

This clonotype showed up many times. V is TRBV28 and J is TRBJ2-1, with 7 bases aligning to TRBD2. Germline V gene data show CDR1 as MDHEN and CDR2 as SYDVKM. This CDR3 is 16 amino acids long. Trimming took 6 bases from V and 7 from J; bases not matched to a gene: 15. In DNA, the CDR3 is TGTGCCAGCAGCAACGGCGGGGGACCGATGGGGAATGAGCAGTTCTTC. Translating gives CASSNGGGPMGNEQFF.

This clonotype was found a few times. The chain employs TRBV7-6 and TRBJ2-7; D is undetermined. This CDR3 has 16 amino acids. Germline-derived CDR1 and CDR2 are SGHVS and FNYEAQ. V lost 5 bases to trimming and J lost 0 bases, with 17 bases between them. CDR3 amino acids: CASSPRANPPSYEQYV. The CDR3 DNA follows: TGTGCCAGCAGCCCTCGGGCCAATCCCCCCTCCTACGAGCAGTACGTC.

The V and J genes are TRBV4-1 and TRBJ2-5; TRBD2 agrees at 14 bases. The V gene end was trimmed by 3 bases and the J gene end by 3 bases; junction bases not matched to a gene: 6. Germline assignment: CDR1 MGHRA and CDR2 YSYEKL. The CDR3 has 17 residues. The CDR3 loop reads CASSHPMGLAGEETQYF. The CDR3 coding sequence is TGCGCCAGCAGCCACCCTATGGGACTAGCGGGGGAAGAGACCCAGTACTTC.

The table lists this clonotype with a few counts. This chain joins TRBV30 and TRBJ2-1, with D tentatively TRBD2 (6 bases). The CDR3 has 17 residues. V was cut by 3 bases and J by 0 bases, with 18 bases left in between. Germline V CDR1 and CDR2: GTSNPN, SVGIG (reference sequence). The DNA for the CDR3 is TGTGCCTGGAGACGCGGGGCCCTCCTGAGCTCCTACAATGAGCAGTTCTTC. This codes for CAWRRGALLSSYNEQFF.

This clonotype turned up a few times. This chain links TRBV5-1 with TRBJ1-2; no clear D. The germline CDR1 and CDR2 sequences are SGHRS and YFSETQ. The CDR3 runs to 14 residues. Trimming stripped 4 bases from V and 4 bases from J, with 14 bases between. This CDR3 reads CASSHGGELYGYTF. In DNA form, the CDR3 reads TGCGCCAGCAGCCATGGCGGAGAGCTCTATGGCTACACCTTC.

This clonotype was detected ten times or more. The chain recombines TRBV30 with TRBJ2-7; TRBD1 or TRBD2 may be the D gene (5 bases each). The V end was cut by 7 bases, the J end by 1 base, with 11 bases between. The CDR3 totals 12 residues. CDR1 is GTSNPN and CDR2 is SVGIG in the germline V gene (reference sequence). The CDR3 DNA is TGTGCCTTGTCAGAGGGGTCCTACGAGCAGTACTTC. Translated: CALSEGSYEQYF. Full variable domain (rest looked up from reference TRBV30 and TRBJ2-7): SQTIHQWPATLVQPVGSPLSLECTVEGTSNPNLYWYRQAAGRGLQLLFYSVGIGQISSEVPQNLSASRPQDRQFILSSKKLLLSDSGFYLCALSEGSYEQYFGPGTRLTVT.

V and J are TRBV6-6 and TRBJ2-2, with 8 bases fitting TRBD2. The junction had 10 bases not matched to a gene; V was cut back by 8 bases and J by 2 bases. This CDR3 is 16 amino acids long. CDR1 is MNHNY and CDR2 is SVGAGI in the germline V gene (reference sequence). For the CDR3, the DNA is TGTGCCAGCGGCCAAGGGCTAGCGGGTAACACCGGGGAGCTGTTTTTT. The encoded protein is CASGQGLAGNTGELFF.